This T cell receptor (beta chain) comes out of a study of OX40 agonist ivuxolimab in advanced cancers. Study information: With a range of roughly 23 to 90, age averaged approximately 60 years, and about 82% were male. Anti-PD-1, anti-PD-L1 or anti-CTLA-4 therapy given earlier was allowed, and around 40% had some.

Collection of blood occurred at baseline, at cycle 4 day 1, and at cycle 7 day 1. TCRdb's table, derived via immunoSEQ multiplex PCR, lists solely in-frame clones and lacks some. The sample includes tens of thousands of clones, roughly nine tenths of them seen just once. J lost 1 base, V lost 0 bases, and 7 bases had no gene match. Germline CDR1 is WSHSY and CDR2 is SAAADI. The CDR3 runs 17 residues. Sample: CD4+ or CD8+ T cells sorted from blood, taken in a trial of the OX40 agonist ivuxolimab. The chain employs TRBV10-2 and TRBJ1-2; TRBD1 aligns across 8 bases. The clonotype originates from an adult with an advanced solid tumor such as melanoma, head and neck, liver or kidney cancer. Here the CDR3 DNA reads TGCGCCAGCAGTGAGTCGGGCAGGGGGCGCGGTAACTATGGCTACACCTTC. Amino acids: CASSESGRGRGNYGYTF.